This TCR beta chain was identified in a study of shared clonotypes between healthy human individuals. Points on this clone: The target antigen is unknown.

The study's findings and limits: It was the non-shared clonotypes that had lower generation probabilities than clonotypes shared by all four donors.

The CDR3 consists of 16 residues. Germline CDR1 reads SNHLY; CDR2 reads FYNNEI. V was pared by 6 bases and J by 0 bases, with 18 bases between. Replicate PCRs from sorted subsets contained approximately 200 ng DNA, which is roughly 30,000 T cell genomes. Sequenced by immunoSEQ multiplex PCR; TCRdb stores in-frame clones only, minus some. This sample has approximately 1.4 million clones, with 95% to 99% found just once. Input material: naive CD4+ T cells sorted from blood. Subset here: CD45RA+ positively selected. The sequence was obtained from a man aged 30 to 39 in good health. The chain carries TRBV2 and TRBJ2-7; a weak D match, TRBD1 (6 bases). CDR3 amino acids: CASSVTGTPNSYEQYF. CDR3 DNA: TGTGCCAGCAGCGTAACCGGGACACCCAACTCCTACGAGCAGTACTTC.